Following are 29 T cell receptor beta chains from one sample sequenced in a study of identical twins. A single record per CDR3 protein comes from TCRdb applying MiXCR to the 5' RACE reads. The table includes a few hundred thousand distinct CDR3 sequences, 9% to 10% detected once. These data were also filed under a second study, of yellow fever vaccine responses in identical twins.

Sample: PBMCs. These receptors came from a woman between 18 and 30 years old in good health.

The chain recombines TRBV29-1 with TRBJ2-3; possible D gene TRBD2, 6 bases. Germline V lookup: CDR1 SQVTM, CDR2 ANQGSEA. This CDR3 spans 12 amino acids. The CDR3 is CTAGRLEDTQYF. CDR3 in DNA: TGCACCGCGGGACGGCTCGAAGATACGCAGTATTTT.

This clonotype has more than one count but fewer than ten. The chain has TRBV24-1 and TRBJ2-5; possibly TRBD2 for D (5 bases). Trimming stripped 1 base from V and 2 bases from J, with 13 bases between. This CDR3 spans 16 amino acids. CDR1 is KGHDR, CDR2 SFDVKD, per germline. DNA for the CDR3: TGTGCCACCAGTGATTTCCTGACTACGGGACAAGAGACCCAGTACTTC. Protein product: CATSDFLTTGQETQYF.

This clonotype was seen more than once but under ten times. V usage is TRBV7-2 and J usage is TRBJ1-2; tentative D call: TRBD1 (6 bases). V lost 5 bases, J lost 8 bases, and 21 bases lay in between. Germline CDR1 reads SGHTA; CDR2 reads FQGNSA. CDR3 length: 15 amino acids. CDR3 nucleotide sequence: TGTGCCAGCAGCCCGAGGGGGGAGCCCCTTTTAGGCTACACCTTC. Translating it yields CASSPRGEPLLGYTF.

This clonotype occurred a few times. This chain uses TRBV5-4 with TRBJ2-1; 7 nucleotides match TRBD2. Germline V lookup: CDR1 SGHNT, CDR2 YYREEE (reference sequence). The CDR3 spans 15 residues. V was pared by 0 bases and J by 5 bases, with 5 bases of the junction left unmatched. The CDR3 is CASSLAGLEDNEQFF. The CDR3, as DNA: TGTGCCAGCAGCTTGGCAGGACTAGAAGACAATGAGCAGTTCTTC.

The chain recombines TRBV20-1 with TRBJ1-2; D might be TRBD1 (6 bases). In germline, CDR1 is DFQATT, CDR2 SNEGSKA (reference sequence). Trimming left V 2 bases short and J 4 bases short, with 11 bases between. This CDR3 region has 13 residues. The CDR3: CSARRTASYGYTF. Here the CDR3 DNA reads TGCAGTGCTAGAAGGACAGCGAGCTATGGCTACACCTTC.

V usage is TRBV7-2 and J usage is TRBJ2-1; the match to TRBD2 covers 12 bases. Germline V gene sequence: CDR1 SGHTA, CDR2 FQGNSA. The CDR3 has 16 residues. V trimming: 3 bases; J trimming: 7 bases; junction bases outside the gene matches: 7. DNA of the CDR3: TGTGCCAGCAGCTTTGCGACGGGACTAGCGGGTAATGAGCAGTTCTTC. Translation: CASSFATGLAGNEQFF.

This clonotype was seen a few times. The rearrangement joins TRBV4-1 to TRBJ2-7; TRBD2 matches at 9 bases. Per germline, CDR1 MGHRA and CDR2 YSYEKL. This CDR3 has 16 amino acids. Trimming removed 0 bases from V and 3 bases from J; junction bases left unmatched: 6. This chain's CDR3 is CASSQDGSGGIYEQYF. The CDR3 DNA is TGCGCCAGCAGCCAAGATGGTAGCGGGGGAATCTACGAGCAGTACTTC.

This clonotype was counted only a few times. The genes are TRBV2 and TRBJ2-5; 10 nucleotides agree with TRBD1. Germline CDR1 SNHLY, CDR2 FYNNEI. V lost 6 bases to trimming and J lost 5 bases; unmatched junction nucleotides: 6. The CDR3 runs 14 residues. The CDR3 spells CASRPGTGVETQYF. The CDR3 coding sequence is TGTGCCAGCAGGCCCGGGACAGGGGTTGAGACCCAGTACTTC.

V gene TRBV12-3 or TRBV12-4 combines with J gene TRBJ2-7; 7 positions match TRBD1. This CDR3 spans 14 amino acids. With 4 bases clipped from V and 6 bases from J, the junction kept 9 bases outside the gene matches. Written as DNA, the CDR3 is TGTGCCAGCAGTTCATACAGGGGACCCGGCGAGCAGTACTTC. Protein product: CASSSYRGPGEQYF.

CDR3 in amino acids: CASSQGNRENEKLFF. The CDR3 region has the DNA TGTGCCAGCAGCCAAGGTAACAGAGAGAATGAAAAACTGTTTTTT. The chain recombines TRBV4-2 with TRBJ1-4; no clear D gene. Trimming left V 1 base short and J 5 bases short, with 11 bases between. CDR3 length: 15 amino acids. Germline V gene sequence: CDR1 LGHNA, CDR2 YNFKEQ.

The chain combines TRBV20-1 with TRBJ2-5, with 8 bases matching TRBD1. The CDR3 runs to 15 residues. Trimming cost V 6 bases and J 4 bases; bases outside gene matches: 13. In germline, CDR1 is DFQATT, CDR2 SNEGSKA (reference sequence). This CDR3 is CSAPRATGGGETQYF. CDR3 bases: TGCAGTGCCCCCCGAGCCACAGGGGGTGGAGAGACCCAGTACTTC.

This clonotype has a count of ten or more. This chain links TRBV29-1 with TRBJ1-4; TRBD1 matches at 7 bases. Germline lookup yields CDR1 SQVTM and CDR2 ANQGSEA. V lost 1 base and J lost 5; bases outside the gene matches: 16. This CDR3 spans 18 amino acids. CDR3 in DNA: TGCAGCGTTGAAGTTGTCGGGACAGCTGGAATTGAGAATGAAAAACTGTTTTTT. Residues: CSVEVVGTAGIENEKLFF. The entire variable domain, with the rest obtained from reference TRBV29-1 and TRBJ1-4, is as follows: SAVISQKPSRDICQRGTSLTIQCQVDSQVTMMFWYRQQPGQSLTLIATANQGSEATYESGFVIDKFPISRPNLTFSTLTVSNMSPEDSSIYLCSVEVVGTAGIENEKLFFGSGTQLSVL.

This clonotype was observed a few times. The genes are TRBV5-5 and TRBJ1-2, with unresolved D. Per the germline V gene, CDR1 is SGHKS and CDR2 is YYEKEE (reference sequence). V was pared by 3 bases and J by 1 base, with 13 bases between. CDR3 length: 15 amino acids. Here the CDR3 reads CASSWDTEDNYGYTF. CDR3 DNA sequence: TGTGCCAGCAGCTGGGATACAGAGGATAACTATGGCTACACCTTC.

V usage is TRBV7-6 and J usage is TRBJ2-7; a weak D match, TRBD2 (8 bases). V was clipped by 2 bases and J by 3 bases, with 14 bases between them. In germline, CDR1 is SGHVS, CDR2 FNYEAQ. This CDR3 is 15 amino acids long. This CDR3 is CASSLTGGGDYEQYF. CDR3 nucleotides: TGTGCCAGCAGCTTAACGGGAGGGGGCGACTACGAGCAGTACTTC.

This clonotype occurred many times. Here the CDR3 reads CSAVKVAGSYEQYF. The DNA for the CDR3 is TGCAGCGCCGTAAAAGTAGCGGGGTCCTACGAGCAGTACTTC. The chain links TRBV29-1 to TRBJ2-7; TRBD2 matches at 8 bases. The CDR3 is 14 residues long. Germline V gives CDR1 SQVTM, CDR2 ANQGSEA. The trim removed 7 bases at V and 1 base at J, leaving 9 bases unmatched.

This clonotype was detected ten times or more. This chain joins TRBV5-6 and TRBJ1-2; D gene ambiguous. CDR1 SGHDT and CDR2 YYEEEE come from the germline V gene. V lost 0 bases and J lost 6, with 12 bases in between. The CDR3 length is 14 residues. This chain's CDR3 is CASSLAGPRHGYTF. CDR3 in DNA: TGTGCCAGCAGCTTGGCGGGTCCCCGGCATGGCTACACCTTC.

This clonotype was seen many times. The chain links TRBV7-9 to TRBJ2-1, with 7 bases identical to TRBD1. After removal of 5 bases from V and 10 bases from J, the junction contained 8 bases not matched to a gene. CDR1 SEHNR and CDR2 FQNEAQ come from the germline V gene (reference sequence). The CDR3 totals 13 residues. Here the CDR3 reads CASSLTGVGEQFF. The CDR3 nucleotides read TGTGCCAGCAGCCTAACAGGGGTCGGCGAGCAGTTCTTC.

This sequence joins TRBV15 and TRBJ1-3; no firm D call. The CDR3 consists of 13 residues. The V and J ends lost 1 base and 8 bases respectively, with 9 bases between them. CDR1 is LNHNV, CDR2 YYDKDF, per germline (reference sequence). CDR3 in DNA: TGTGCCACCAGCAGAGGCTTCGGGGACACCATATATTTT. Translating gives CATSRGFGDTIYF.

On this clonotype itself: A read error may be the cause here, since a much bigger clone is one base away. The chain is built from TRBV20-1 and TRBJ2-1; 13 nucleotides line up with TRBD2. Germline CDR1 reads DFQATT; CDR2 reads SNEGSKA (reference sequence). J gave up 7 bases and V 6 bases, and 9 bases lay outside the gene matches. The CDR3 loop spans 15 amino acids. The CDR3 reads CSALGTSGNGNEQFF. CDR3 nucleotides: TGCAGTGCCCTGGGGACTAGCGGGAACGGAAATGAGCAGTTCTTC.

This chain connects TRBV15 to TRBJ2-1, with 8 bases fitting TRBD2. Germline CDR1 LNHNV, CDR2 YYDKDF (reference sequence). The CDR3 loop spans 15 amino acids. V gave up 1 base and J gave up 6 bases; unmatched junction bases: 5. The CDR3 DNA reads TGTGCCACCAGCAGAGCAGCGGGAGCAGGCAATGAGCAGTTCTTC. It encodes CATSRAAGAGNEQFF.

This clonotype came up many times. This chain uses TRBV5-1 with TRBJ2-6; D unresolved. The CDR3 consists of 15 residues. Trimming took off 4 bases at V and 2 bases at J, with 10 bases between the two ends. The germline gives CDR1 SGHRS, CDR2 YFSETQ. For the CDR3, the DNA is TGCGCCAGCAGCGACCCAGGTACTGGGGCCAACGTCCTGACTTTC. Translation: CASSDPGTGANVLTF.

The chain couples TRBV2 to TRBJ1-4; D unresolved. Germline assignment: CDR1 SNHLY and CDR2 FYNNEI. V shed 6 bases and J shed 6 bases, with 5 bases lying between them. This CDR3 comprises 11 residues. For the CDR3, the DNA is TGTGCCAGCAGCGGCGATGAAAAACTGTTTTTT. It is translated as CASSGDEKLFF.

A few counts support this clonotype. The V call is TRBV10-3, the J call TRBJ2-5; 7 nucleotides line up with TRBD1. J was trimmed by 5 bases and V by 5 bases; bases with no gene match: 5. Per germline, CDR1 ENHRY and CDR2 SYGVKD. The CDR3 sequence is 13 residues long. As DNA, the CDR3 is TGTGCCATCAGTAACACAGGGGTGGAGACCCAGTACTTC. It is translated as CAISNTGVETQYF.

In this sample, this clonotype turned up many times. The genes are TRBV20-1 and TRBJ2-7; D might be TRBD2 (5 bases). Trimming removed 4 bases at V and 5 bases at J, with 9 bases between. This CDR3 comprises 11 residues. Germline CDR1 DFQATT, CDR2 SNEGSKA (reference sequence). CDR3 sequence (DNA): TGCAGTGCTACGGGGTCCGACGAGCAGTACTTC. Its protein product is CSATGSDEQYF.

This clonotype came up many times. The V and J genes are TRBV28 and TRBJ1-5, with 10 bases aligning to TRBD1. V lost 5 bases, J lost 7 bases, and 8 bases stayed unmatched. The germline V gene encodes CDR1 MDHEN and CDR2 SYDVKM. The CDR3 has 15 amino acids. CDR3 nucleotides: TGTGCCAGCAGTACGACAGGGGGCCTCGGGCAGCCCCAGCATTTT. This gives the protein CASSTTGGLGQPQHF.

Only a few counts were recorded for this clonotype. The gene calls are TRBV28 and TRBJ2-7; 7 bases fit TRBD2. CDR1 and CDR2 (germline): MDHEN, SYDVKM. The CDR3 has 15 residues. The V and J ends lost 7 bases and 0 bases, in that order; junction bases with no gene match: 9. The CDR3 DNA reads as TGTGCCAGCACCTCAAGCGGGATCGACTCCTACGAGCAGTACTTC. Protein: CASTSSGIDSYEQYF.

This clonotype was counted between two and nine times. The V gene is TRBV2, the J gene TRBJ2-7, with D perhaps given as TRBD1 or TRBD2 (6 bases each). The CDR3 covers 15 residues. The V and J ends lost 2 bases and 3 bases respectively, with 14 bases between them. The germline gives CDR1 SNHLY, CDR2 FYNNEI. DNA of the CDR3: TGTGCCAGCAGTGAACCCCGGGGGCCCGTCTACGAGCAGTACTTC. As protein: CASSEPRGPVYEQYF. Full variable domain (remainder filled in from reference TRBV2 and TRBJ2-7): EPEVTQTPSHQVTQMGQEVILRCVPISNHLYFYWYRQILGQKVEFLVSFYNNEISEKSEIFDDQFSVERPDGSNFTLKIRSTKLEDSAMYFCASSEPRGPVYEQYFGPGTRLTVT.

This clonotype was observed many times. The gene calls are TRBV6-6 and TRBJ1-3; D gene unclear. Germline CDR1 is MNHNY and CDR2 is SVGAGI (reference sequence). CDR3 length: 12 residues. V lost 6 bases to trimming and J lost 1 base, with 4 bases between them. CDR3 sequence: CASRQSGNTIYF. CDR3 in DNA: TGTGCCAGCAGGCAATCTGGAAACACCATATATTTT.

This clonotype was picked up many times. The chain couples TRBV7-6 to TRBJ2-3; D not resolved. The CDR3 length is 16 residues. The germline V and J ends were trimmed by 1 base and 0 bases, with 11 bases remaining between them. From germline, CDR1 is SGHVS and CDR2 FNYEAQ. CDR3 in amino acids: CASSLDRYSSTDTQYF. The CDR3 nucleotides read TGTGCCAGCAGCTTAGATAGGTATAGCAGCACAGATACGCAGTATTTT.